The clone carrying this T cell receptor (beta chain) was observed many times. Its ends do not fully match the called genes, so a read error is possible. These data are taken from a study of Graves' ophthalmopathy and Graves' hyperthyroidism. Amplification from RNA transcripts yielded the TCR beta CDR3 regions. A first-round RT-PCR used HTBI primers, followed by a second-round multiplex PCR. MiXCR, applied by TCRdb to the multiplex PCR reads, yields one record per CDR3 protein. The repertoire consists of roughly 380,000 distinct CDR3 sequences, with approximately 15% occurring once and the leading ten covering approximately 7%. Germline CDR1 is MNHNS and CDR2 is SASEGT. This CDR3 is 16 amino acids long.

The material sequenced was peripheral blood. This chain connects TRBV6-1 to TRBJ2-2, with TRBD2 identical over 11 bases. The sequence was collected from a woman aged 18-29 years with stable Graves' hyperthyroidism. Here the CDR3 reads CASIELAGANTGELFF. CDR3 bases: TGTGCCAGCATTGAACTAGCGGGGGCGAACACCGGGGAGCTGTTTTTT.